Detailed here is one TCR beta chain. TCRdb keeps only in-frame clones here, not all; method: immunoSEQ multiplex PCR. Of under 75,000 clones in the sample, approximately 92% were seen once. This sample was included in a study of blood T cell repertoires in COVID-19. Study details: From the United States, Italy and Spain came samples of acute and convalescent COVID-19.

V lost 4 bases, J lost 3 bases, and 4 bases stayed unmatched. CDR1 and CDR2 (germline): SGHRS, YFSETQ. The CDR3 is made up of 14 amino acids. V and J are TRBV5-1 and TRBJ2-3; 8 bases map to TRBD2. The sequenced sample consisted of peripheral blood. This clonotype was obtained from a man aged 45-60 years with active COVID-19. The DNA of the CDR3 is TGCGCCAGCAGCACGGAGCGGGAGACAGATACGCAGTATTTT. Amino acid sequence: CASSTERETDTQYF.